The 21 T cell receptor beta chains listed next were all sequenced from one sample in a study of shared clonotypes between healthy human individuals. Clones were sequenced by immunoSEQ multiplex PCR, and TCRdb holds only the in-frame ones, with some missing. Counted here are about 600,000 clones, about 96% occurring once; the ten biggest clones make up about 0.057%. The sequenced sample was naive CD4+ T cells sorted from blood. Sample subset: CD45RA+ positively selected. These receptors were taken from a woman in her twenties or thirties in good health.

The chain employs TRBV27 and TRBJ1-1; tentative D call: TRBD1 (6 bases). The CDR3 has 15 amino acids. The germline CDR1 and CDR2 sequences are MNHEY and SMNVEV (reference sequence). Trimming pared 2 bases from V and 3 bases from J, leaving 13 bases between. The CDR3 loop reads CASSLEWGRDTEAFF. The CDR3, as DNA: TGTGCCAGCAGTTTAGAATGGGGGCGCGACACTGAAGCTTTCTTT.

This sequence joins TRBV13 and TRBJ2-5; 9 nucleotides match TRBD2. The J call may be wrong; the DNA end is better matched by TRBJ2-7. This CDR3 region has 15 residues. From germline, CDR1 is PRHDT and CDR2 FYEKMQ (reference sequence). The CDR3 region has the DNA TGTGCCAGCAGCTTCCTAGCGGGGAACTCCTACGAGCAGTACTTC. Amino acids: CASSFLAGNSYEQYF.

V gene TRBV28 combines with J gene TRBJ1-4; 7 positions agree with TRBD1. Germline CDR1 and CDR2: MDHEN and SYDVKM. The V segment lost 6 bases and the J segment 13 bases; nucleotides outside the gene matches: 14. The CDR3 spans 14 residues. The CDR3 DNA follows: TGTGCCAGCAGCTCGACAGGGTGGCCCCGGGGACTGTTTTTT. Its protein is CASSSTGWPRGLFF.

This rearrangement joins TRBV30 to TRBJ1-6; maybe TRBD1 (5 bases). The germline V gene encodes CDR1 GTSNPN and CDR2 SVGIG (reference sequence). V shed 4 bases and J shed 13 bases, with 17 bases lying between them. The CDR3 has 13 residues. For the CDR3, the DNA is TGTGCCTGGAACTTCGGACACCTAGAGCCCCTCCACTTT. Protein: CAWNFGHLEPLHF. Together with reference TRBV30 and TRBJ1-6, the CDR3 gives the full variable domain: SQTIHQWPATLVQPVGSPLSLECTVEGTSNPNLYWYRQAAGRGLQLLFYSVGIGQISSEVPQNLSASRPQDRQFILSSKKLLLSDSGFYLCAWNFGHLEPLHFGNGTRLTVT.

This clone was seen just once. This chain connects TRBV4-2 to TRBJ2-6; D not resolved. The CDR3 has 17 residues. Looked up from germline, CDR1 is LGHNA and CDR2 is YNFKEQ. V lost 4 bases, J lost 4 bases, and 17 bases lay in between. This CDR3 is CASSPQSGSSGANVLTF. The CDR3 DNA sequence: TGTGCCAGCAGCCCACAGTCCGGGTCTTCGGGGGCCAACGTCCTGACTTTC.

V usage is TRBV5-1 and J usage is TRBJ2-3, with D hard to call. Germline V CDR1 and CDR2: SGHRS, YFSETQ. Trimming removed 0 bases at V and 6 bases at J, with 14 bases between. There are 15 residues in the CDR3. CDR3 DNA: TGCGCCAGCAGCTTGGAATCGTTATGGATGGATACGCAGTATTTT. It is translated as CASSLESLWMDTQYF.

The CDR3: CASSRGPGSYSNQPQHF. CDR3 in DNA: TGTGCCAGCAGTAGGGGGCCAGGAAGTTATAGCAATCAGCCCCAGCATTTT. The chain recombines TRBV27 with TRBJ1-5; TRBD1 matches 7 bases. The CDR3 is 17 amino acids. The germline V gene encodes CDR1 MNHEY and CDR2 SMNVEV (reference sequence). The V and J ends lost 5 bases and 0 bases, in that order; junction bases with no gene match: 10.

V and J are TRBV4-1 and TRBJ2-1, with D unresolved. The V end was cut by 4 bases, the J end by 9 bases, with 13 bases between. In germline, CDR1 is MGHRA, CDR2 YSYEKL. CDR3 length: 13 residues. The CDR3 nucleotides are TGCGCCAGCAGCCGTACTTGGAGAGGTGAGCAGTTCTTC. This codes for CASSRTWRGEQFF.

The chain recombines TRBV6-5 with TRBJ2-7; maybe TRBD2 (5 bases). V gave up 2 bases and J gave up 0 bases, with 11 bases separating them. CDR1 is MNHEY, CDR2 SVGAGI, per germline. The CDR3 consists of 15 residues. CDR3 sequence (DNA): TGTGCCAGCAGTTACGGCGGGCGGAGCTCCTACGAGCAGTACTTC. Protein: CASSYGGRSSYEQYF.

CDR3 sequence (DNA): TGTGCCAGTAGTGGGGGGACTAGCGGGAGCAATGAGCAGTTCTTC. The encoded protein is CASSGGTSGSNEQFF. This sequence joins TRBV19 and TRBJ2-1; 14 positions match TRBD2. Germline loops: CDR1 LNHDA, CDR2 SQIVND (reference sequence). Trimming at V came to 5 bases and at J to 6 bases, leaving 3 bases not matched to a gene. The CDR3 has 15 residues.

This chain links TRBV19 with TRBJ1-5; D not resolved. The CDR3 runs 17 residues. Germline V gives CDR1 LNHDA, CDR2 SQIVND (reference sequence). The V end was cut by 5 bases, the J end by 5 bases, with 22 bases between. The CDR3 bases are TGTGCCAGTAGTTCCATCACTCGGACGGACGGCCATCAGCCCCAGCATTTT. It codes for CASSSITRTDGHQPQHF.

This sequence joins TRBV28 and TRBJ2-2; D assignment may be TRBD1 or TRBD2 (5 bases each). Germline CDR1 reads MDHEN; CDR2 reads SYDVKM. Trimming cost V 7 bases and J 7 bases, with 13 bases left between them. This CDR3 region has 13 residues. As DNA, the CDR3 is TGTGCCAGCATCCGGGGCTCTATCGGGGAGCTGTTTTTT. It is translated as CASIRGSIGELFF.

The CDR3 loop is CASRSKRGAYNEQFF. The DNA for the CDR3 is TGTGCCAGCAGGTCCAAGCGGGGGGCCTACAATGAGCAGTTCTTC. The chain employs TRBV6-5 and TRBJ2-1; 9 positions match TRBD2. The CDR3 is 15 residues long. The germline CDR1 and CDR2 sequences are MNHEY and SVGAGI. Trimming cost V 6 bases and J 2 bases; bases outside gene matches: 5.

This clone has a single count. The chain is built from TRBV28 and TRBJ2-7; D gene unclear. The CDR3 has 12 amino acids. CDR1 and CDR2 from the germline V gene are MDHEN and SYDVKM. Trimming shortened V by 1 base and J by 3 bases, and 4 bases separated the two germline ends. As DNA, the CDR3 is TGTGCCAGCAGTTTATACCACTACGAGCAGTACTTC. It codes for CASSLYHYEQYF.

The CDR3 sequence is CASSDRLNTGELFF. In DNA, the CDR3 is TGTGCCAGCAGCGACAGATTGAACACCGGGGAGCTGTTTTTT. J is TRBJ2-2 and V is TRBV4-2; tentative D call: TRBD1 (5 bases). Germline CDR1 and CDR2: LGHNA and YNFKEQ. This CDR3 is 14 amino acids long. Deletions cut 5 bases from V and 1 base from J, with 8 bases between.

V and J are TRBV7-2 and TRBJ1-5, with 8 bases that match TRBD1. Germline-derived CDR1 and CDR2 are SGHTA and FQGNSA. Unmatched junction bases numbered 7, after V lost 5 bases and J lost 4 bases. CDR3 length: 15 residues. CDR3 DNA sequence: TGTGCCAGCAGCCGGTCCGGACAGGGTAATCAGCCCCAGCATTTT. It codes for CASSRSGQGNQPQHF.

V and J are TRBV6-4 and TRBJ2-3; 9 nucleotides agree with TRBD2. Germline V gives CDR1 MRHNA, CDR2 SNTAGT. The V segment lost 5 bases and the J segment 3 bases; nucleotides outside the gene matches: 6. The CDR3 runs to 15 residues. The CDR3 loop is CASSKAGGPTDTQYF. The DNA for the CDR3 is TGTGCCAGCAGTAAGGCGGGAGGGCCGACAGATACGCAGTATTTT.

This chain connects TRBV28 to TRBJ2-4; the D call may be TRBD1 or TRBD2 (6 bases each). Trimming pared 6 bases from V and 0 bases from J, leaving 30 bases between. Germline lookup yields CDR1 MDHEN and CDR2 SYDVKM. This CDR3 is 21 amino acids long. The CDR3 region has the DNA TGTGCCAGCAGCCAACTAGTGGGAGTTTTCTCCAGGGGACTAGCCAAAAACATTCAGTACTTC. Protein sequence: CASSQLVGVFSRGLAKNIQYF.

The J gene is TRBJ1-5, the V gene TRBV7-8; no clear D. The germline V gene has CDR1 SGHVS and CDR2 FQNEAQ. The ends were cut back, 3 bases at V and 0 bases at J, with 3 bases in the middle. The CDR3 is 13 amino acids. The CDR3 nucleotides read TGTGCCAGCAGCTTTTATAGCAATCAGCCCCAGCATTTT. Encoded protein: CASSFYSNQPQHF.

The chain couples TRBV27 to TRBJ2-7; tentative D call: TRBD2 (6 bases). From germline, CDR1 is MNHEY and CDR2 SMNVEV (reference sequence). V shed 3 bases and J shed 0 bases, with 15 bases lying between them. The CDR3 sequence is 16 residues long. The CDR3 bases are TGTGCCAGCAGTTTTTCCCCCGGGACTCCCTCCTACGAGCAGTACTTC. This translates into CASSFSPGTPSYEQYF.

For the CDR3, the DNA is TGTGCCAGCAGCCTCGGACAGGTTTGGGAGACCCAGTACTTC. Its translation: CASSLGQVWETQYF. The chain has TRBV5-5 and TRBJ2-5; TRBD1 matches at 7 bases. Germline V gene lookup returns CDR1 SGHKS and CDR2 YYEKEE (reference sequence). This CDR3 has 14 amino acids. The trim removed 4 bases at V and 5 bases at J, leaving 8 bases unmatched. Supplemented by reference TRBV5-5 and TRBJ2-5, the full variable domain reads DAGVTQSPTHLIKTRGQQVTLRCSPISGHKSVSWYQQVLGQGPQFIFQYYEKEERGRGNFPDRFSARQFPNYSSELNVNALLLGDSALYLCASSLGQVWETQYFGPGTRLLVL.